Here is one T cell receptor (beta chain) with its context. Profiling relied on immunoSEQ multiplex PCR, and the TCRdb table lists in-frame clones only, not all of them. Here the sample spans about 83,000 clones, approximately 96% being singletons. These data come from a study of cytomegalovirus exposure and HLA in healthy donors. Whole-study context: A subsequent analysis stated that the 120 or so validation repertoires were run on the same platform as the approximately 710 first-cohort repertoires.

Germline loops: CDR1 MNHEY, CDR2 SVGAGI. Losses at the gene ends were 4 bases for V and 5 bases for J; bases not matched to a gene: 10. The CDR3 is made up of 15 amino acids. The source is a woman between 18 and 29 years old in good health and CMV-seronegative. The specimen was PBMCs. This rearrangement joins TRBV6-5 to TRBJ2-7; 8 bases line up with TRBD2. The chain's CDR3 is CASSFMSGGRDEQYF. The CDR3 DNA follows: TGTGCCAGCAGTTTCATGTCGGGGGGGCGGGACGAGCAGTACTTC.